This T cell receptor beta chain was identified during a study of blood T cell repertoires in COVID-19. Across the study: Material from acute and convalescent COVID-19 was sourced from the United States, Italy and Spain. T cells, B-cell-depleted T cells, or PBMCs supplied cDNA or gDNA.

Per the original data handling: Reference gene primer amplification gave nucleated cell count estimates. Produced via immunoSEQ multiplex PCR; TCRdb's table is partial and in-frame only. Clonal size and the V and J genes are those of that table, whereas D and trimming came from the DNA. The data contain about 90,000 clones, 80% to 90% of them seen just once; the ten biggest clones take up approximately 1.2%. The ends were cut back, 5 bases at V and 6 bases at J, with 13 bases in the middle. There are 13 residues in the CDR3. The germline V gene encodes CDR1 SGHAT and CDR2 FQNNGV. This rearrangement joins TRBV11-2 to TRBJ1-1; TRBD1 is a possible D gene (5 bases). The sequenced sample was peripheral blood. The receptor was isolated from an elderly man with active or convalescent COVID-19. The CDR3 coding sequence is TGTGCCAGCAGCCAAATGGGGGGGTCTGAAGCTTTCTTT. Amino acids: CASSQMGGSEAFF.